This entry lists 13 T cell receptor beta chains sequenced from one sample in a study of T cell repertoires in cytomegalovirus infection. One entry per CDR3 protein, called by TCRdb with MiXCR from the reads. This sample carries 450,000 to 550,000 distinct CDR3 sequences, more than 15% of them seen once, and the ten largest clones take roughly a quarter. Sequencing input: CD8+ T cells from PBMCs. The receptors shown here come from a human donor in good health (CMV status not recorded). Some clones in this sample may be carry-over from other donors' samples.

This clonotype was detected only once. The V and J genes are TRBV11-2 and TRBJ1-1; D is unresolved. Germline assignment: CDR1 SGHAT and CDR2 FQNNGV. Trimming removed 7 bases at V and 4 bases at J, with 19 bases between. The CDR3 has 15 residues. CDR3 bases: TGTGCCAGCACCCCTTGTAGGGAACAAGGCACTGAAGCTTTCTTT. Its protein product is CASTPCREQGTEAFF.

In this sample, this clonotype turned up many times. The chain employs TRBV12-3 or TRBV12-4 and TRBJ2-6; TRBD2 matches 8 bases. Trimming took 6 bases from V and 0 from J; bases not matched to a gene: 7. This CDR3 is built from 17 residues. The DNA of the CDR3 is TGTGCCAGCAGCCCTAGCGGGCCGCTCTCTGGGGCCAACGTCCTGACTTTC. Residues: CASSPSGPLSGANVLTF.

The V gene is TRBV4-1, the J gene TRBJ2-3; D unresolved. The germline gives CDR1 MGHRA, CDR2 YSYEKL. The CDR3 loop spans 16 amino acids. Trimming pared 1 base from V and 1 base from J, leaving 12 bases between. The CDR3 sequence is CASSQGQNSGTDTQYF. The CDR3 DNA is TGCGCCAGCAGCCAAGGGCAGAACTCTGGCACAGATACGCAGTATTTT.

This clonotype was seen repeatedly, ten times or more. J is TRBJ2-1 and V is TRBV7-2; 11 positions agree with TRBD2. CDR1 and CDR2 from the germline V gene are SGHTA and FQGNSA. The length of the CDR3 is 17 residues. The V and J ends lost 6 bases and 0 bases, in that order; junction bases with no gene match: 7. The CDR3 sequence: CASSPPGLADSYNEQFF. The CDR3 region has the DNA TGTGCCAGCAGTCCCCCGGGACTAGCGGACTCCTACAATGAGCAGTTCTTC.

This clonotype has a handful of counts. This sequence joins TRBV6-2 or TRBV6-3 and TRBJ2-2; D remains ambiguous. The CDR3 runs to 16 residues. The germline gives CDR1 MNHEY, CDR2 SVGEGT. Between the trimmed V and J ends, which lost 0 bases and 3 bases, there was a span of 11 bases. This CDR3 is CASSYSTTLDTGELFF. CDR3 bases: TGTGCCAGCAGTTACTCGACAACACTCGACACCGGGGAGCTGTTTTTT.

V usage is TRBV28 and J usage is TRBJ2-1; D is perhaps TRBD2 (6 bases). V shed 6 bases and J shed 6 bases, with 15 bases lying between them. The CDR3 is 14 residues long. CDR1 MDHEN and CDR2 SYDVKM come from the germline V gene. The CDR3 coding sequence is TGTGCCAGCAGGGGCGGTACTAGCCCCAATGAGCAGTTCTTC. This encodes CASRGGTSPNEQFF.

This clonotype has at least ten counts. The V and J genes are TRBV7-9 and TRBJ1-2, with 7 bases identical to TRBD1. This CDR3 spans 15 amino acids. Germline CDR1 SEHNR, CDR2 FQNEAQ (reference sequence). V gave up 1 base and J gave up 8 bases; unmatched junction bases: 10. The CDR3 protein is CASSLEGALLGGYTF. Here the CDR3 DNA reads TGTGCCAGCAGCTTAGAGGGGGCTCTCTTAGGAGGCTACACCTTC.

The rearrangement uses TRBV6-1 and TRBJ2-3; 9 bases agree with TRBD2. This CDR3 contains 16 residues. The ends lost 5 bases at V and 6 bases at J; junction bases unmatched: 12. CDR1 is MNHNS, CDR2 SASEGT, per germline. In nucleotides, the CDR3 is TGTGCCAGCAGTCCGCGGGGGGGTATTAGAAGGGATACGCAGTATTTT. As protein: CASSPRGGIRRDTQYF.

The CDR3 protein is CASSDSKDRPLLYGYTF. CDR3 in DNA: TGTGCCAGCAGTGACTCGAAGGACAGGCCGCTCCTCTATGGCTACACCTTC. This rearrangement joins TRBV6-4 to TRBJ1-2, with 7 bases identical to TRBD1. CDR1 MRHNA and CDR2 SNTAGT come from the germline V gene. The CDR3 is made up of 17 amino acids. With 0 bases clipped from V and 4 bases from J, the junction kept 11 bases outside the gene matches.

This clonotype has a count of ten or more. The chain links TRBV6-1 to TRBJ1-5; D is perhaps TRBD1 (5 bases). The V end lost 7 bases, the J end lost 10 bases, and 20 bases lay between the germline ends. This CDR3 has 14 amino acids. From germline, CDR1 is MNHNS and CDR2 SASEGT. CDR3 DNA: TGTGCCAGCATCCCTCAGGGCTTTACGCGACCCCAGCATTTT. Encoded protein: CASIPQGFTRPQHF.

This clonotype was recorded at least ten times. The chain couples TRBV7-8 to TRBJ2-2; D is unresolved. The germline CDR1 and CDR2 sequences are SGHVS and FQNEAQ. This CDR3 has 16 amino acids. V was cut by 3 bases and J by 4 bases, with 15 bases left in between. As DNA, the CDR3 is TGTGCCAGCAGCTTCTTTGAGGTCGGTGGCACCGGGGAGCTGTTTTTT. Amino acids: CASSFFEVGGTGELFF.

V and J are TRBV20-1 and TRBJ1-2; 8 bases align to TRBD1. The J segment lost 5 bases and the V segment lost 5 bases, leaving 4 bases of the junction unmatched. This CDR3 has 12 residues. Germline V gene lookup returns CDR1 DFQATT and CDR2 SNEGSKA (reference sequence). The CDR3 DNA reads as TGCAGTGCTCCGACAGGGGCTTATGGCTACACCTTC. This encodes CSAPTGAYGYTF.

This clonotype turned up a few times. The chain recombines TRBV12-3 or TRBV12-4 with TRBJ2-1; unclear D gene. V was clipped by 6 bases and J by 0 bases, with 12 bases between them. The CDR3 extends over 15 amino acids. CDR3 residues: CASSPKGPSYNEQFF. The CDR3 coding sequence is TGTGCCAGCAGCCCCAAGGGTCCCTCCTACAATGAGCAGTTCTTC.